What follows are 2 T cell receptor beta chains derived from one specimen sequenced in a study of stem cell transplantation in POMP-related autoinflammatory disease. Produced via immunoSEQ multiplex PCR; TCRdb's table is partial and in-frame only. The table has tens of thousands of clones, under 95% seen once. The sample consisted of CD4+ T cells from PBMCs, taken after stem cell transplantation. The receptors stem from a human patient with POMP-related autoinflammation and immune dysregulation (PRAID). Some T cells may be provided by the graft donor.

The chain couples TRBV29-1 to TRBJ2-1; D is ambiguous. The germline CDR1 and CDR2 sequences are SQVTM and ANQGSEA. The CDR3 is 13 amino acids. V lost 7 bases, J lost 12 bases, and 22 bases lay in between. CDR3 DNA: TGCAGCGCCCTCAATGGTATCCCAATCGGGCAGTTCTTC. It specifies CSALNGIPIGQFF.

Here the CDR3 DNA reads TGTGCCAGTAGTTGGGGTGGCGGGACGCGTACAGATACGCAGTATTTT. Its protein product is CASSWGGGTRTDTQYF. This chain uses TRBV19 with TRBJ2-3, with D possibly being TRBD2 (6 bases). The CDR3 is made up of 16 amino acids. CDR1 LNHDA and CDR2 SQIVND come from the germline V gene (reference sequence). Trimming stripped 5 bases from V and 3 bases from J, with 18 bases between.